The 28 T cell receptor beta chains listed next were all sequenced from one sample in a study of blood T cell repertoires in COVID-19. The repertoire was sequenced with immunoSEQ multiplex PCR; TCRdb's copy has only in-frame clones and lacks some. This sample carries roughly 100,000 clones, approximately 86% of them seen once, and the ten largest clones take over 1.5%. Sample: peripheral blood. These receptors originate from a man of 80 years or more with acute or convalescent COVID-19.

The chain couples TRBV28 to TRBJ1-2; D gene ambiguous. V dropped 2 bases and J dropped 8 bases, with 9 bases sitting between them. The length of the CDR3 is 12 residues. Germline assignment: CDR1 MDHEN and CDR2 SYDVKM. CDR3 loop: CASSLAYGGYTF. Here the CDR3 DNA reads TGTGCCAGCAGTTTAGCTTACGGGGGCTACACCTTC.

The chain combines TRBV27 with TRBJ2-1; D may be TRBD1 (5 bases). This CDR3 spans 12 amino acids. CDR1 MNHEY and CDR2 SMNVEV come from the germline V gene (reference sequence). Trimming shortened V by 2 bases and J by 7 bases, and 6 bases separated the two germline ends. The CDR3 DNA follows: TGTGCCAGCAGTTTAGCAGGGAATGAGCAGTTCTTC. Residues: CASSLAGNEQFF.

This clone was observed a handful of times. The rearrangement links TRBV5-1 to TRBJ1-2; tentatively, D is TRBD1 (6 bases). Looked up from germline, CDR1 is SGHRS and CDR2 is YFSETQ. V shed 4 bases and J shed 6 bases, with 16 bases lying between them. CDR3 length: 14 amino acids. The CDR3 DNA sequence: TGCGCCAGCAGCCCGGGGGGGGGCTGGCATGGCTACACCTTC. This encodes CASSPGGGWHGYTF. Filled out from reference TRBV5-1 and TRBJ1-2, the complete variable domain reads KAGVTQTPRYLIKTRGQQVTLSCSPISGHRSVSWYQQTPGQGLQFLFEYFSETQRNKGNFPGRFSGRQFSNSRSEMNVSTLELGDSALYLCASSPGGGWHGYTFGSGTRLTVV.

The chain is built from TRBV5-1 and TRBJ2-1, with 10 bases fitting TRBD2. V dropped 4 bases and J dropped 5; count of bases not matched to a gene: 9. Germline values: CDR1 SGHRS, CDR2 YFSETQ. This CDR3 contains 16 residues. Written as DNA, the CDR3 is TGCGCCAGCAGCCGTGGTCCCGGGACTAGCGACAATGAGCAGTTCTTC. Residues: CASSRGPGTSDNEQFF.

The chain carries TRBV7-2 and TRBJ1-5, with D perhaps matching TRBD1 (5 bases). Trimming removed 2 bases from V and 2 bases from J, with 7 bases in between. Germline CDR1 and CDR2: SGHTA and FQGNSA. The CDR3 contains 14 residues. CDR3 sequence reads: CASSLQGGNQPQHF. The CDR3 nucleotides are TGTGCCAGCAGCTTACAGGGTGGCAATCAGCCCCAGCATTTT.

CDR3 nucleotide sequence: TGTGCCAGCAGCCTCGACACGGCGGGCTCGAGTTATGAAAAACTGTTTTTT. It codes for CASSLDTAGSSYEKLFF. This chain uses TRBV3-1 (or the pseudogene TRBV3-2) with TRBJ1-4; unclear D gene. Germline V lookup: CDR1 LGHDT, CDR2 YNNKEL (reference sequence). The CDR3 loop spans 17 amino acids. Trimming stripped 4 bases from V and 6 bases from J, with 21 bases between.

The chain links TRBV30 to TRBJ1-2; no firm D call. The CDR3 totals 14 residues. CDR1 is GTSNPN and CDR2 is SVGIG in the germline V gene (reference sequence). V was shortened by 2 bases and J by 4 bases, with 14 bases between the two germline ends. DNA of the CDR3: TGTGCCTGGAGTCCTGGGGAGTCCCTCTATGGCTACACCTTC. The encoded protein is CAWSPGESLYGYTF.

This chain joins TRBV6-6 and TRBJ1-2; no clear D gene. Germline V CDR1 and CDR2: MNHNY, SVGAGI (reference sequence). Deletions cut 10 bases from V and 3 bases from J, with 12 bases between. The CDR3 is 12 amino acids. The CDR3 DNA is TGTGCCACATCTACCGGGGACTATGGCTACACCTTC. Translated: CATSTGDYGYTF.

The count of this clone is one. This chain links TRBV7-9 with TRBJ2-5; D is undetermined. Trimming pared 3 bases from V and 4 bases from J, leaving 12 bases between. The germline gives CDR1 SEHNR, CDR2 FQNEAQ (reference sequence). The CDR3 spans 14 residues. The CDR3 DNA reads TGTGCCAGCAGCTTCTATCCCGAGAGAGAGACCCAGTACTTC. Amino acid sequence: CASSFYPERETQYF.

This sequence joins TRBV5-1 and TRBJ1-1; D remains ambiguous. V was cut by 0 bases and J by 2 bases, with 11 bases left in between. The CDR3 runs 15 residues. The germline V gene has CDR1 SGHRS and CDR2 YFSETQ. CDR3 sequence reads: CASSLAPGSNTEAFF. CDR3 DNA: TGCGCCAGCAGCTTGGCCCCAGGAAGCAACACTGAAGCTTTCTTT.

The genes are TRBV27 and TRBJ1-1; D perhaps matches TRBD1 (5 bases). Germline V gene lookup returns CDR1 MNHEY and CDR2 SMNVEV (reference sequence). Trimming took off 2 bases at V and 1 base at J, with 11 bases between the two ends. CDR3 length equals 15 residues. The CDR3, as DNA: TGTGCCAGCAGTTTAAGGCAGGGATGGAACACTGAAGCTTTCTTT. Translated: CASSLRQGWNTEAFF.

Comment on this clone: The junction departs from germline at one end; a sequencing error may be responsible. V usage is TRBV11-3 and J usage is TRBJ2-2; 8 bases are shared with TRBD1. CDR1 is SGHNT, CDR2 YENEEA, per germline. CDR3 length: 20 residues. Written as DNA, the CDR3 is TGTGCCAGCAGCCTAGACTATTCCCTCCGGGACAGGATCGACACCGGGGAGCTGTTTTTT. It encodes CASSLDYSLRDRIDTGELFF.

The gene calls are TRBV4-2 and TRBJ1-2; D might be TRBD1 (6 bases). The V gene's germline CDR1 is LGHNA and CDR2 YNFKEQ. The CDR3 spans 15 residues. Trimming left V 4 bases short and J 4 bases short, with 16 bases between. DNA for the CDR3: TGTGCCAGCAGCCCTCCCGGGACACACAGCTATGGCTACACCTTC. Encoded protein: CASSPPGTHSYGYTF.

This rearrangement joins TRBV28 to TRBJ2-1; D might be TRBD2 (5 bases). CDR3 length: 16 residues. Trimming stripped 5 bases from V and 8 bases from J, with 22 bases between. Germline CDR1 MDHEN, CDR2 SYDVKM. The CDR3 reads CASSTWPQTSGDEQFF. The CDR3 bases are TGTGCCAGCAGTACCTGGCCTCAGACCAGCGGCGATGAGCAGTTCTTC. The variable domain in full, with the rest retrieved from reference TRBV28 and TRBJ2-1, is DVKVTQSSRYLVKRTGEKVFLECVQDMDHENMFWYRQDPGLGLRLIYFSYDVKMKEKGDIPEGYSVSREKKERFSLILESASTNQTSMYLCASSTWPQTSGDEQFFGPGTRLTVL.

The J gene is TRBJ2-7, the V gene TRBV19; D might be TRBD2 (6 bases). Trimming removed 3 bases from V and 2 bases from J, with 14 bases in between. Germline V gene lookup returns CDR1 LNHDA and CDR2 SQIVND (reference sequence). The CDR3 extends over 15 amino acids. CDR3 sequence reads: CASSITGSGTYEQYF. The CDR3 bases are TGTGCCAGTAGTATTACGGGTAGCGGCACCTACGAGCAGTACTTC.

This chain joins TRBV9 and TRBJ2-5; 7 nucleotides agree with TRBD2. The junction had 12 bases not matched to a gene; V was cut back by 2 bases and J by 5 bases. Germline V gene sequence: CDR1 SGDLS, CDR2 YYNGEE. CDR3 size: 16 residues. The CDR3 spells CASSVGLAGEVETQYF. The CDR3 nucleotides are TGTGCCAGCAGCGTTGGTTTAGCGGGTGAGGTGGAGACCCAGTACTTC.

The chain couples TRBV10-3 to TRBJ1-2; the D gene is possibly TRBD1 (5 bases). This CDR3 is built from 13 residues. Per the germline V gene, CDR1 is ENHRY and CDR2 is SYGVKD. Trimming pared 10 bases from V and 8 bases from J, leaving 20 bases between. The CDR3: CASGHTGEYGYTF. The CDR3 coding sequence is TGTGCCAGCGGTCATACAGGAGAGTACGGCTACACCTTC.

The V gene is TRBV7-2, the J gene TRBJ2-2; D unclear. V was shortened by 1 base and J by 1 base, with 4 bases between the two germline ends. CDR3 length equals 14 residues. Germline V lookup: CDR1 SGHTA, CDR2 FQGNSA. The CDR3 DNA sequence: TGTGCCAGCAGCTTAGTTCGGAACACCGGGGAGCTGTTTTTT. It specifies CASSLVRNTGELFF.

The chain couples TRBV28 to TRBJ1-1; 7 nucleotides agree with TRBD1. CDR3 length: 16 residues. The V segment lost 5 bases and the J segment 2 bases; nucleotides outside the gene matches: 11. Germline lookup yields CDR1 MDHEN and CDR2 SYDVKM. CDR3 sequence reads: CASSIRQGGVNTEAFF. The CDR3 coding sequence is TGTGCCAGCAGTATACGACAGGGTGGGGTCAACACTGAAGCTTTCTTT.

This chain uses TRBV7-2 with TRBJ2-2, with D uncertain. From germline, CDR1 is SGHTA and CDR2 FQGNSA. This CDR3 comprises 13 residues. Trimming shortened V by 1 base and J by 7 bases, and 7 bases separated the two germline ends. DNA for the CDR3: TGTGCCAGCAGCTTAGATTCGGGCGGGGAGCTGTTTTTT. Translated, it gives CASSLDSGGELFF.

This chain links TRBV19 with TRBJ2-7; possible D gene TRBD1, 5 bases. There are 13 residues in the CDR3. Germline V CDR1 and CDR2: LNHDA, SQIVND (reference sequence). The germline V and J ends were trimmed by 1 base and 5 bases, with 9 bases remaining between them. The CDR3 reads CASSIGTFDEQYF. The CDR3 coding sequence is TGTGCCAGTAGTATAGGGACATTCGACGAGCAGTACTTC.

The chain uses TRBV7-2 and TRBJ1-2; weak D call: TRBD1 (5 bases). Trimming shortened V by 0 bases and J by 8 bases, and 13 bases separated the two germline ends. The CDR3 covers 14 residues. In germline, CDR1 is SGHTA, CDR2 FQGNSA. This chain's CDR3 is CASSLAGGVEGYTF. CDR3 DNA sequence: TGTGCCAGCAGCTTAGCGGGGGGAGTGGAAGGCTACACCTTC.

The CDR3 reads CASSLGAMGTDSNQPQHF. Written as DNA, the CDR3 is TGTGCCAGCAGTTTGGGGGCTATGGGGACAGATAGCAATCAGCCCCAGCATTTT. The chain recombines TRBV28 with TRBJ1-5, with 7 bases identical to TRBD1. The ends lost 3 bases at V and 0 bases at J; junction bases unmatched: 11. The CDR3 sequence is 18 residues long. Germline V lookup: CDR1 MDHEN, CDR2 SYDVKM.

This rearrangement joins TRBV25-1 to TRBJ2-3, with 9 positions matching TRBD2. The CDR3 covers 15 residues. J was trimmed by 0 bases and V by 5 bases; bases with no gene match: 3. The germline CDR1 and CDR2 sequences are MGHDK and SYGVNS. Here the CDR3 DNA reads TGTGCCAGCAGTCCACTAGCGGGTAGCACAGATACGCAGTATTTT. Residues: CASSPLAGSTDTQYF.

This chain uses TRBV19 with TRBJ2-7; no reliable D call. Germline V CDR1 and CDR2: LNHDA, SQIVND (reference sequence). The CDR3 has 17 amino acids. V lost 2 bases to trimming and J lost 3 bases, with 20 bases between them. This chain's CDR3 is CASSILNPGRIYYEQYF. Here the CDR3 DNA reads TGTGCCAGTAGTATACTAAATCCTGGCAGGATTTACTACGAGCAGTACTTC. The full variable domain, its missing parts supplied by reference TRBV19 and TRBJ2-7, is DGGITQSPKYLFRKEGQNVTLSCEQNLNHDAMYWYRQDPGQGLRLIYYSQIVNDFQKGDIAEGYSVSREKKESFPLTVTSAQKNPTAFYLCASSILNPGRIYYEQYFGPGTRLTVT.

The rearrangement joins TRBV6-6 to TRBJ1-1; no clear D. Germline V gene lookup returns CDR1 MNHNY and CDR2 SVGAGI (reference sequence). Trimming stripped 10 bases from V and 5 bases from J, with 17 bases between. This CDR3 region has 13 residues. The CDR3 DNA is TGTGCCACCCGGGAGGGTAGGCGAACTGAAGCTTTCTTT. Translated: CATREGRRTEAFF.

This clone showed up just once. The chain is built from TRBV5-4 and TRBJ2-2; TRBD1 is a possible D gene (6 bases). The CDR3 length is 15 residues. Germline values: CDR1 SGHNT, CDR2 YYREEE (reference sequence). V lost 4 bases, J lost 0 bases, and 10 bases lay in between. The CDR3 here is CASSLQGANTGELFF. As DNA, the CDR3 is TGTGCCAGCAGCCTACAGGGCGCGAACACCGGGGAGCTGTTTTTT.

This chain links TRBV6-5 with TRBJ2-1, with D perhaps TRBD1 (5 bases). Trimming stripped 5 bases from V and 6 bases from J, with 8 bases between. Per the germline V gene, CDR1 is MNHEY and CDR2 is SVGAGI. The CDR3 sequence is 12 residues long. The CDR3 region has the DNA TGTGCCAGCAGTCAGGGTAGCAATGAGCAGTTCTTC. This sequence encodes CASSQGSNEQFF.